These 22 T cell receptor beta chains came from one sample sequenced in a study of cytomegalovirus exposure and HLA in healthy donors (TCRdb year 2017). The library was built by means of the immunoSEQ multiplex PCR assay. For the multiplex PCR, a mixture combining 60 forward primers for TCR Vbeta segments and 13 reverse primers for TCR Jbeta segments was used. The clones in this table, taken by TCRdb from immuneACCESS, are in-frame only. Not every clone is retained; where verified, under half of the shortfall comes from an unresolved V gene, and the cause of the rest is unknown. The sample table holds fewer than 200,000 clones, of which over 60% were seen once. Jointly, the top ten make up 0.75% to 0.8% of the sample. The specimen was PBMCs. Source of these receptors: a female donor in good health and CMV-seronegative.

V is TRBV7-8 and J is TRBJ1-3; D is possibly TRBD1 (6 bases). V was pared by 1 base and J by 0 bases, with 16 bases between. Per the germline V gene, CDR1 is SGHVS and CDR2 is FQNEAQ. This CDR3 has 18 residues. CDR3 DNA: TGTGCCAGCAGCTTAGTACGCGTGGGACATAGCTCTGGAAACACCATATATTTT. It translates to CASSLVRVGHSSGNTIYF.

The CDR3 nucleotides read TGCGCCAGCGGCTCAGCGGGTGCCCCTCGGGAGCAGTACTTC. Encoded protein: CASGSAGAPREQYF. The chain employs TRBV5-1 and TRBJ2-7, with D possibly matching TRBD2 (6 bases). This CDR3 spans 14 amino acids. CDR1 and CDR2 (germline): SGHRS, YFSETQ. Trimming pared 7 bases from V and 7 bases from J, leaving 21 bases between.

This chain connects TRBV5-1 to TRBJ1-4; 11 nucleotides line up with TRBD1. Germline V gene sequence: CDR1 SGHRS, CDR2 YFSETQ. This CDR3 has 17 residues. V was clipped by 3 bases and J by 4 bases; unmatched bases: 8. CDR3 DNA: TGCGCCAGCAGCTCCGGGACAGGGGGTTTAGTTAATGAAAAACTGTTTTTT. Amino acids: CASSSGTGGLVNEKLFF.

The chain recombines TRBV5-4 with TRBJ1-2, with 9 bases lining up with TRBD1. Trimming removed 4 bases from V and 7 bases from J; junction bases left unmatched: 14. CDR3 length equals 16 residues. CDR1 and CDR2 (germline): SGHNT, YYREEE (reference sequence). The CDR3 loop is CASSDRDRASRGGYTF. Written as DNA, the CDR3 is TGTGCCAGCAGCGACCGGGACAGGGCCTCCCGGGGTGGCTACACCTTC.

The chain joins TRBV27 to TRBJ2-5; no clear D gene. The V end was cut by 3 bases, the J end by 5 bases, with 10 bases between. The V gene's germline CDR1 is MNHEY and CDR2 SMNVEV (reference sequence). The CDR3 spans 13 residues. The CDR3 bases are TGTGCCAGCAGTTTTGGTCCGGTGGAGACCCAGTACTTC. This sequence encodes CASSFGPVETQYF.

The chain couples TRBV5-1 to TRBJ1-1, with no clear D. This CDR3 has 13 residues. Per germline, CDR1 SGHRS and CDR2 YFSETQ. Trimming left V 0 bases short and J 4 bases short, with 7 bases between. The CDR3 coding sequence is TGCGCCAGCAGCTTGGCCCACTCCACTGAAGCTTTCTTT. It specifies CASSLAHSTEAFF.

This chain uses TRBV6-6 with TRBJ1-5; 8 bases are shared with TRBD1. The germline gives CDR1 MNHNY, CDR2 SVGAGI (reference sequence). The CDR3 runs 15 residues. V lost 8 bases, J lost 0 bases, and 6 bases stayed unmatched. CDR3: CASLKDRDSNQPQHF. CDR3 nucleotide sequence: TGTGCCAGCCTAAAGGACAGGGATAGCAATCAGCCCCAGCATTTT.

The chain joins TRBV28 to TRBJ1-1; D is possibly TRBD1 (6 bases). This CDR3 contains 12 residues. The germline V gene has CDR1 MDHEN and CDR2 SYDVKM. The V end was cut by 4 bases, the J end by 5 bases, with 8 bases between. CDR3 bases: TGTGCCAGCAGTTACAGGGAAACTGAAGCTTTCTTT. The encoded protein is CASSYRETEAFF.

The V and J genes are TRBV25-1 and TRBJ1-1, with TRBD1 identical over 10 bases. With V trimmed by 6 bases and J by 11 bases, 6 bases remained unmatched. The CDR3 has 12 residues. CDR1 and CDR2 from the germline V gene are MGHDK and SYGVNS. As DNA, the CDR3 is TGTGCCAGCAGGCCGGGACAGGGGAGCGCTTTCTTT. Translated: CASRPGQGSAFF.

V usage is TRBV27 and J usage is TRBJ2-7; D is possibly TRBD1 (6 bases). Trimming stripped 6 bases from V and 3 bases from J, with 15 bases between. The CDR3 sequence is 14 residues long. Germline-derived CDR1 and CDR2 are MNHEY and SMNVEV (reference sequence). The chain's CDR3 is CASRKGQKLYEQYF. DNA of the CDR3: TGTGCCAGCAGGAAAGGACAGAAACTCTACGAGCAGTACTTC.

This chain uses TRBV5-5 with TRBJ2-3; 8 bases are a match to TRBD2. The CDR3 covers 17 residues. Looked up from germline, CDR1 is SGHKS and CDR2 is YYEKEE (reference sequence). The V and J ends lost 4 bases and 1 base, in that order; junction bases with no gene match: 11. CDR3 DNA: TGTGCCAGCAGCCTAAATATGCGGGGGGCGGGCACAGATACGCAGTATTTT. This translates into CASSLNMRGAGTDTQYF. Full variable domain (outside the CDR3, taken from reference TRBV5-5 and TRBJ2-3): DAGVTQSPTHLIKTRGQQVTLRCSPISGHKSVSWYQQVLGQGPQFIFQYYEKEERGRGNFPDRFSARQFPNYSSELNVNALLLGDSALYLCASSLNMRGAGTDTQYFGPGTRLTVL.

V is TRBV7-3 and J is TRBJ2-7; 9 bases line up with TRBD1. This CDR3 is built from 14 residues. V gave up 5 bases and J gave up 2 bases; unmatched junction bases: 4. Per germline, CDR1 SGHTA and CDR2 FQGTGA. The CDR3 coding sequence is TGTGCCAGCAGCCCTGGGACAGGGACCTACGAGCAGTACTTC. This sequence encodes CASSPGTGTYEQYF.

The gene calls are TRBV30 and TRBJ1-1; no reliable D call. Germline CDR1 is GTSNPN and CDR2 is SVGIG (reference sequence). V shed 3 bases and J shed 1 base, with 12 bases lying between them. The length of the CDR3 is 14 residues. CDR3 loop: CAWSALGGNTEAFF. In DNA form, the CDR3 reads TGTGCCTGGAGCGCCCTCGGAGGGAACACTGAAGCTTTCTTT.

This sequence joins TRBV7-2 and TRBJ2-1, with 8 bases lining up with TRBD1. The CDR3 extends over 15 amino acids. V lost 1 base and J lost 4; bases outside the gene matches: 3. Germline V gene data show CDR1 as SGHTA and CDR2 as FQGNSA. For the CDR3, the DNA is TGTGCCAGCAGCTTAGAGGGACAGGTTTACAATGAGCAGTTCTTC. Its translation: CASSLEGQVYNEQFF.

This clone appeared a few times. Here the CDR3 reads CASSLAVGGAYGGNTIYF. CDR3 in DNA: TGTGCCAGCAGCTTAGCTGTTGGGGGCGCGTATGGAGGAAACACCATATATTTT. This chain connects TRBV7-9 to TRBJ1-3; D possibly corresponds to TRBD1 (6 bases). Germline loops: CDR1 SEHNR, CDR2 FQNEAQ (reference sequence). V was cut by 0 bases and J by 4 bases, with 19 bases left in between. There are 18 residues in the CDR3.

The rearrangement uses TRBV29-1 and TRBJ2-3; 10 nucleotides line up with TRBD2. The CDR3 runs 13 residues. Germline trimming cut 7 bases from V and 0 bases from J; bases unmatched to any gene: 1. CDR1 and CDR2 (germline): SQVTM, ANQGSEA. The CDR3 DNA sequence: TGCAGCGGGACTAGCGGTAGCACAGATACGCAGTATTTT. It specifies CSGTSGSTDTQYF.

This chain connects TRBV7-3 to TRBJ2-2; 7 nucleotides line up with TRBD1. This CDR3 region has 14 residues. CDR1 and CDR2 from the germline V gene are SGHTA and FQGTGA. V lost 0 bases and J lost 6; bases outside the gene matches: 1. The CDR3 DNA follows: TGTGCCAGCAGCTTAACGACAGGGCCCGGGGAGCTGTTTTTT. It specifies CASSLTTGPGELFF.

This chain joins TRBV5-1 and TRBJ1-2; possibly TRBD1 for D (5 bases). Deletions cut 1 base from V and 1 base from J, with 8 bases between. The germline V gene has CDR1 SGHRS and CDR2 YFSETQ. The CDR3 runs to 14 residues. The CDR3 bases are TGCGCCAGCAGCTTGAGTGACAGTAACTATGGCTACACCTTC. Translated, it gives CASSLSDSNYGYTF.

V is TRBV7-9 and J is TRBJ1-4; no clear D. This CDR3 spans 16 amino acids. Germline V CDR1 and CDR2: SEHNR, FQNEAQ (reference sequence). Trimming pared 1 base from V and 2 bases from J, leaving 11 bases between. The CDR3, as DNA: TGTGCCAGCAGCTTAGTCCTCGTCGGGACTAATGAAAAACTGTTTTTT. Amino acid sequence: CASSLVLVGTNEKLFF.

This clone was observed a single time. The rearrangement joins TRBV6-5 to TRBJ1-2; tentatively, D is TRBD1 (6 bases). This CDR3 spans 14 amino acids. Germline V CDR1 and CDR2: MNHEY, SVGAGI. V was shortened by 6 bases and J by 5 bases, with 16 bases between the two germline ends. CDR3 sequence reads: CASSSQGSAYGYTF. Here the CDR3 DNA reads TGTGCCAGCAGCTCACAGGGATCGGCTTATGGCTACACCTTC.

The chain carries TRBV5-4 and TRBJ2-5, with D possibly matching TRBD2 (6 bases). V was trimmed by 4 bases and J by 5 bases, leaving 21 bases between them. CDR1 is SGHNT and CDR2 is YYREEE in the germline V gene (reference sequence). The length of the CDR3 is 16 residues. The CDR3 protein is CASSPAGGARQETQYF. CDR3 DNA sequence: TGTGCCAGCAGCCCTGCTGGCGGGGCTCGCCAGGAGACCCAGTACTTC.

This clone was picked up a small number of times. The chain's CDR3 is CAGGTGPYSNQPQHF. The CDR3 DNA reads TGTGCCGGGGGGACAGGGCCGTATAGCAATCAGCCCCAGCATTTT. V is TRBV7-4 and J is TRBJ1-5; 9 bases align to TRBD1. Germline V CDR1 and CDR2: SGHVT, SQSDAQ. The CDR3 sequence is 15 residues long. The junction had 8 bases not matched to a gene; V was cut back by 11 bases and J by 0 bases.